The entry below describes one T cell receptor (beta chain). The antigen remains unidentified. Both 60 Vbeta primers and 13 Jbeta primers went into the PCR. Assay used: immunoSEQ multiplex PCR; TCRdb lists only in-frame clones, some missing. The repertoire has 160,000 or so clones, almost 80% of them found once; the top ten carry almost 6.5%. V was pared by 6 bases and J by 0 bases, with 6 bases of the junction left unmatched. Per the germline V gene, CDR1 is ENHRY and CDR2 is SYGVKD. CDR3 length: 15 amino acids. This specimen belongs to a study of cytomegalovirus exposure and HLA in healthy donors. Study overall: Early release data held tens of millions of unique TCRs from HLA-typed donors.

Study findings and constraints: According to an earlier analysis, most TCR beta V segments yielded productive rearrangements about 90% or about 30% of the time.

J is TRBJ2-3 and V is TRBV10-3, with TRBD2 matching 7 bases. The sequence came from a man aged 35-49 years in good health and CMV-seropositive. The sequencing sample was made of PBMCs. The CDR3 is CAIRPSGGSTDTQYF. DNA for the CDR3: TGTGCCATCAGACCTAGCGGAGGGAGCACAGATACGCAGTATTTT.